This T cell receptor (beta chain) was sequenced in a study of CD8+ T cells in alopecia areata. Study information: People stayed on tofacitinib for 6 to 18 months, then stopped the drug for 6 months.

Treatment specified: oral pan-JAK inhibitor, 5-10 mg twice daily. Peripheral blood and lesional scalp punch biopsies were taken from alopecia areata patients. Investigators isolated RNA and reverse transcribed it into cDNA to act as the sequencing template. The protocol was immunoSEQ multiplex PCR, while the TCRdb copy is restricted to in-frame clones and leaves out a portion. The table shows 170,000 or so clones, with roughly 61% occurring only once. Points from the study as a whole: Within the top 100, expanded CD8+ clones significantly decreased with tofacitinib, as did scalp clonality. Higher clonality was seen in lesional scalp than in normal scalp, especially in alopecia totalis/universalis.

Germline V gives CDR1 MNHEY, CDR2 SMNVEV (reference sequence). The V gene end was trimmed by 4 bases and the J gene end by 4 bases; junction bases not matched to a gene: 7. CDR3 size: 15 residues. Points on this clone: Its antigen is still unknown.

The source is a human donor with alopecia areata. The chain carries TRBV27 and TRBJ2-7; 10 nucleotides agree with TRBD1. The sequences come from CD8+ T cells sorted from blood, collected at week 24, from a patient treated with tofacitinib. CDR3 amino acids: CASSSRQGARYEQYF. For the CDR3, the DNA is TGTGCCAGCAGTTCCCGACAGGGGGCTCGGTACGAGCAGTACTTC.